This TCR beta chain was captured by sequencing in a study of cytomegalovirus exposure and HLA in healthy donors. Turning to the study itself: In a previous analysis, about 100 million unique TCR beta sequences were found from 150 million to 200 million T cells. Study outcomes and limitations: Presence/absence comparisons presumed near-even sequencing depth among donors. Indistinguishable V segments, including TRBV6-2 and TRBV6-3, were excluded. Common viral pathogens seemed to be connected with several of the most significant clusters, according to a later analysis.

The CDR3 contains 14 residues. V lost 0 bases and J lost 4; bases outside the gene matches: 2. CDR1 and CDR2 (germline): LNHNV, YYDKDF (reference sequence). With regard to this clone: Its specificity is not known.

The PCR had 60 Vbeta and 13 Jbeta primers. Method: immunoSEQ multiplex PCR; TCRdb's copy keeps in-frame clones and lacks some. Here the sample spans roughly 110,000 clones, about three quarters being singletons. The chain has TRBV15 and TRBJ2-5; 7 bases match TRBD2. Sequencing was done on a sample of PBMCs. The clonotype was recovered from a man aged 25-45 years in good health and CMV-seronegative. The CDR3 nucleotides are TGTGCCACCAGCAGAGACCCGGGGGGAGAGACCCAGTACTTC. As protein: CATSRDPGGETQYF.